This T cell receptor beta chain appears in the sequencing data of a study of blood T cells in healthy people across ages. As for the study in general: When template switching was applied, about one barcoded beta molecule was captured per two T cells. Findings of the study overall: Per million T cells, TCR beta diversity dropped roughly linearly as age increased. Without sorted subsets, naive and antigen-experienced compartments could not be conclusively compared.

With regard to this clonotype: Its antigen is still unknown.

The CDR3 spans 14 residues. V lost 6 bases and J lost 6; bases outside the gene matches: 5. In germline, CDR1 is SNHLY, CDR2 FYNNEI. Combining a sample-barcoded 5' primer with a J-beta primer mix, a second PCR ran for 7 to 11 cycles. TCRdb itself ran the 5' RACE reads through MiXCR, one entry per CDR3 protein. Seen here are 650,000 to 1,000,000 distinct CDR3 sequences, under 40% observed once, and the top ten hold over 10%. The study isolated at least 6 million PBMCs from each sample. V gene TRBV2 combines with J gene TRBJ1-5; 10 nucleotides align to TRBD1. Sequencing input: blood. This clonotype was obtained from a man aged 18 to 30 in good health. The DNA of the CDR3 is TGTGCCAGCAGGGACAGGGGGAGTTTTCAGCCCCAGCATTTT. It is translated as CASRDRGSFQPQHF.